The 24 T cell receptor beta chains presented below share a single source sample, sequenced in a study of blood T cell repertoires in COVID-19 (dated by TCRdb to about 2020). The protocol used for the library was the immunoSEQ multiplex PCR assay. TCRdb limited this immuneACCESS table to in-frame rearrangements with V and J called. A share of clones is missing; checked studies link under half to unresolved V genes, and the rest is unexplained. Recorded for this sample are 150,000 to 180,000 clones; 75% to 90% of them occurred a single time. The ten largest clones represent approximately 0.5% of the sample. The specimen sequenced was peripheral blood. The receptors derive from a man in his fifties or sixties with acute or convalescent COVID-19.

This chain joins TRBV5-6 and TRBJ2-3, with 10 bases identical to TRBD2. Germline CDR1 SGHDT, CDR2 YYEEEE. This CDR3 region has 16 residues. With 7 bases clipped from V and 2 bases from J, the junction kept 10 bases outside the gene matches. CDR3: CASWPLAGGVTDTQYF. CDR3 bases: TGTGCCAGCTGGCCCTTAGCGGGGGGCGTCACAGATACGCAGTATTTT.

This clone was seen only a few times. The chain carries TRBV4-1 and TRBJ2-5, with a tentative D call TRBD1 (5 bases). The CDR3 is 14 residues long. Germline CDR1 MGHRA, CDR2 YSYEKL. The germline V and J ends were trimmed by 2 bases and 2 bases, with 9 bases remaining between them. CDR3 nucleotide sequence: TGCGCCAGCAGCCAATTCGACAGACAAGAGACCCAGTACTTC. Its protein is CASSQFDRQETQYF.

As regards this clone: Other DNA sequences in this specimen translate into the identical CDR3. This chain uses TRBV19 with TRBJ2-7, with TRBD1 matching over 8 bases. V shed 6 bases and J 1 base; nucleotides not matched to a gene: 2. The germline V gene has CDR1 LNHDA and CDR2 SQIVND (reference sequence). The CDR3 loop spans 13 amino acids. The CDR3 reads CASSRQGSYEQYF. The CDR3 coding sequence is TGTGCCAGTAGCCGACAGGGGTCCTACGAGCAGTACTTC.

This clone was counted once. The chain recombines TRBV5-1 with TRBJ2-3; 10 bases match TRBD1. J lost 4 bases, V lost 1 base, and 3 bases had no gene match. Looked up from germline, CDR1 is SGHRS and CDR2 is YFSETQ. The CDR3 contains 15 residues. The CDR3 bases are TGCGCCAGCAGCTTGTCTGGACAGGGGGCAGATACGCAGTATTTT. The encoded protein is CASSLSGQGADTQYF.

The gene calls are TRBV5-6 and TRBJ1-2; 11 nucleotides align to TRBD1. The CDR3 consists of 14 residues. With V trimmed by 7 bases and J by 2 bases, 4 bases remained unmatched. Germline CDR1 is SGHDT and CDR2 is YYEEEE. CDR3: CASDGDRGNYGYTF. In DNA, the CDR3 is TGTGCCAGCGATGGGGACAGGGGGAACTATGGCTACACCTTC.

The chain links TRBV7-7 to TRBJ2-2, with 7 nucleotides matching TRBD1. The CDR3 covers 15 residues. Germline loops: CDR1 SSHAT, CDR2 FNYEAQ (reference sequence). After removal of 5 bases from V and 5 bases from J, the junction contained 8 bases not matched to a gene. The CDR3 spells CASSVDRVGTGELFF. CDR3 in DNA: TGTGCCAGCAGCGTCGACAGGGTTGGGACCGGGGAGCTGTTTTTT.

This clone was seen a handful of times. The chain employs TRBV6-4 and TRBJ2-1; a weak D match, TRBD2 (6 bases). The germline V and J ends were trimmed by 0 bases and 3 bases, with 12 bases remaining between them. The germline V gene has CDR1 MRHNA and CDR2 SNTAGT. This CDR3 spans 16 amino acids. CDR3 DNA: TGTGCCAGCAGTGACTCCTCCCGGAGGGGCTACAATGAGCAGTTCTTC. Protein sequence: CASSDSSRRGYNEQFF.

The chain employs TRBV28 and TRBJ1-2; 8 bases match TRBD1. This CDR3 contains 15 residues. V was pared by 6 bases and J by 0 bases, with 6 bases of the junction left unmatched. Germline CDR1 reads MDHEN; CDR2 reads SYDVKM. The CDR3 spells CASSSTGEANYGYTF. Written as DNA, the CDR3 is TGTGCCAGCAGCTCGACAGGGGAAGCTAACTATGGCTACACCTTC.

Concerning this clone itself: At one end the junction does not follow the germline gene, possibly because of a read error. This chain joins TRBV7-7 and TRBJ2-1; tentative D call: TRBD2 (5 bases). The CDR3 contains 13 residues. Germline values: CDR1 SSHAT, CDR2 FNYEAQ (reference sequence). CDR3 in amino acids: CASSLVEGNEQFF. CDR3 nucleotides: TGTGCTAGCAGCTTAGTTGAGGGTAATGAGCAGTTCTTC.

The rearrangement links TRBV5-4 to TRBJ2-3, with 14 bases lining up with TRBD2. CDR1 is SGHNT, CDR2 YYREEE, per germline (reference sequence). Losses at the gene ends were 2 bases for V and 14 bases for J; bases not matched to a gene: 10. This CDR3 is built from 15 residues. The CDR3 bases are TGTGCCAGCAGCTTAGGACTAGCGGGGGGCACTAGGTGGTATTTT. It codes for CASSLGLAGGTRWYF.

The chain couples TRBV7-2 to TRBJ2-2; the D is unclear. The V end was cut by 0 bases, the J end by 2 bases, with 4 bases between. Germline lookup yields CDR1 SGHTA and CDR2 FQGNSA. The CDR3 consists of 14 residues. The CDR3 coding sequence is TGTGCCAGCAGCTTAGCGCGAAACACCGGGGAGCTGTTTTTT. Translated, it gives CASSLARNTGELFF.

The genes are TRBV7-3 and TRBJ2-3, with TRBD2 identical over 7 bases. V shed 5 bases and J 2 bases; nucleotides not matched to a gene: 4. CDR1 SGHTA and CDR2 FQGTGA come from the germline V gene. The CDR3 is 14 residues long. As DNA, the CDR3 is TGTGCCAGCAGCGCCGGGACTACCACAGATACGCAGTATTTT. This codes for CASSAGTTTDTQYF.

The chain links TRBV6-2 or TRBV6-3 to TRBJ2-1; no definite D call. Trimming removed 6 bases at V and 0 bases at J, with 15 bases between. CDR1 MNHEY and CDR2 SVGEGT come from the germline V gene. This CDR3 is built from 16 residues. DNA of the CDR3: TGTGCCAGCAGCCTTGCAAAACAGAGCTCCTACAATGAGCAGTTCTTC. It encodes CASSLAKQSSYNEQFF.

V is TRBV7-8 and J is TRBJ1-5, with TRBD1 identical over 9 bases. Germline loops: CDR1 SGHVS, CDR2 FQNEAQ. The V and J ends lost 0 bases and 7 bases, in that order; junction bases with no gene match: 4. The CDR3 spans 15 residues. As DNA, the CDR3 is TGTGCCAGCAGCTTAGCGGGACAGGGCGGACAGCCCCAGCATTTT. Amino acids: CASSLAGQGGQPQHF.

V gene TRBV19 combines with J gene TRBJ2-2; D not resolved. Germline CDR1 LNHDA, CDR2 SQIVND (reference sequence). The CDR3 is made up of 14 amino acids. The germline V and J ends were trimmed by 1 base and 6 bases, with 9 bases remaining between them. The chain's CDR3 is CASSIGQVSGELFF. CDR3 DNA sequence: TGTGCCAGTAGTATAGGGCAGGTTTCCGGGGAGCTGTTTTTT.

The chain joins TRBV7-2 to TRBJ2-7; 7 nucleotides line up with TRBD2. Germline-derived CDR1 and CDR2 are SGHTA and FQGNSA. V lost 5 bases to trimming and J lost 5 bases; unmatched junction nucleotides: 15. This CDR3 spans 16 amino acids. The DNA of the CDR3 is TGTGCCAGCAGCCGCTTAGGGGTGAGACTAGCCCACGAGCAGTACTTC. Translation gives CASSRLGVRLAHEQYF.

As for this clone: Other DNA sequences in the same sample also yield this CDR3. The chain has TRBV11-2 and TRBJ2-7; D might be TRBD1 (7 bases). Looked up from germline, CDR1 is SGHAT and CDR2 is FQNNGV. The V and J ends lost 3 bases and 3 bases respectively, with 15 bases between them. The CDR3 covers 15 residues. The DNA of the CDR3 is TGTGCCAGCAGCTTGGAGGGACAGCGCAACTACGAGCAGTACTTC. It translates to CASSLEGQRNYEQYF.

The chain has TRBV4-3 and TRBJ2-7; D uncertain. Between the trimmed V and J ends, which lost 0 bases and 7 bases, there was a span of 16 bases. The germline CDR1 and CDR2 sequences are LGHNA and YSLEER. This CDR3 is built from 15 residues. This CDR3 is CASSQDGLSAGEQYF. CDR3 DNA: TGCGCCAGCAGCCAAGACGGCCTCTCGGCCGGGGAGCAGTACTTC.

The chain carries TRBV24-1 and TRBJ2-3; 9 bases agree with TRBD1. Germline lookup yields CDR1 KGHDR and CDR2 SFDVKD. The junction had 8 bases not matched to a gene; V was cut back by 4 bases and J by 1 base. The CDR3 covers 17 residues. CDR3 nucleotide sequence: TGTGCCACCAGTGACCTCCGGGACAGGGAAGGCACAGATACGCAGTATTTT. Its translation: CATSDLRDREGTDTQYF.

The V call is TRBV28, the J call TRBJ2-7; possible D gene TRBD2, 6 bases. There are 11 residues in the CDR3. The V gene lost 9 bases and the J gene lost 5 bases, with 11 bases spanning the gap. The germline CDR1 and CDR2 sequences are MDHEN and SYDVKM. The CDR3 sequence: CASSGDHEQYF. The CDR3 coding sequence is TGTGCCAGTTCGGGGGACCACGAGCAGTACTTC.

The chain has TRBV5-4 and TRBJ2-5; TRBD2 might be the D (6 bases). V lost 4 bases and J lost 3, with 16 bases in between. The CDR3 has 15 residues. Per the germline V gene, CDR1 is SGHNT and CDR2 is YYREEE (reference sequence). The CDR3, as DNA: TGTGCCAGCAGCGGGCCGGGACTGACAAAAGAGACCCAGTACTTC. The encoded protein is CASSGPGLTKETQYF.

The chain employs TRBV18 and TRBJ1-3; unclear D gene. The V end was cut by 2 bases, the J end by 0 bases, with 11 bases between. Germline V lookup: CDR1 KGHSH, CDR2 LQKENI. CDR3 length: 16 amino acids. CDR3 sequence: CASSPFEGYSGNTIYF. DNA for the CDR3: TGTGCCAGCTCACCATTTGAGGGATACTCTGGAAACACCATATATTTT.

The chain uses TRBV12-5 and TRBJ2-7, with TRBD1 matching over 10 bases. CDR3 length: 17 residues. After removal of 1 base from V and 2 bases from J, the junction contained 8 bases not matched to a gene. The germline gives CDR1 LGHNT, CDR2 FRNRAP. The CDR3 nucleotides read TGTGCTAGTGGTTTGGGACCCGGTGGGACAGGGGCCTACGAGCAGTACTTC. Protein: CASGLGPGGTGAYEQYF.

The rearrangement links TRBV19 to TRBJ2-3; 10 bases are a match to TRBD2. The CDR3 is 15 amino acids. With 7 bases clipped from V and 10 bases from J, the junction kept 14 bases outside the gene matches. The germline V gene has CDR1 LNHDA and CDR2 SQIVND (reference sequence). The CDR3 region is CASTEAGGPGGSQYF. DNA of the CDR3: TGTGCCAGTACCGAAGCGGGGGGGCCCGGCGGGTCGCAGTATTTT.